Described below is a single T cell receptor (beta chain) sequence and its context. Its cognate antigen is unknown. Isolated per sample were at least 7 million PBMCs. This specimen comes from a study of blood T cells in healthy people across ages. The overall study: Capture by template switching was about one barcoded beta molecule per two T cells. Whole-study results and caveats: Getting older went along with TCR beta diversity per million T cells dropping roughly linearly.

Primed by a sample-barcoded 5' primer and a J-beta primer mix, a second PCR proceeded for roughly 7 to 11 cycles. TCRdb used MiXCR to reprocess the 5' RACE reads, holding one entry per CDR3 protein. In the table there are about 900,000 distinct CDR3 sequences, 40% to 60% of which are singletons. Germline V gene lookup returns CDR1 MNHEY and CDR2 SVGAGI. V lost 6 bases and J lost 6, with 19 bases in between. The CDR3 loop spans 15 amino acids. This receptor was identified in a man aged 25 to 45 in good health. V gene TRBV6-5 combines with J gene TRBJ2-3; D remains unclear. The sequencing input was blood. CDR3 DNA: TGTGCCAGCAGCTTAGAAGGATCAAGGGTGGATACGCAGTATTTT. Encoded protein: CASSLEGSRVDTQYF.